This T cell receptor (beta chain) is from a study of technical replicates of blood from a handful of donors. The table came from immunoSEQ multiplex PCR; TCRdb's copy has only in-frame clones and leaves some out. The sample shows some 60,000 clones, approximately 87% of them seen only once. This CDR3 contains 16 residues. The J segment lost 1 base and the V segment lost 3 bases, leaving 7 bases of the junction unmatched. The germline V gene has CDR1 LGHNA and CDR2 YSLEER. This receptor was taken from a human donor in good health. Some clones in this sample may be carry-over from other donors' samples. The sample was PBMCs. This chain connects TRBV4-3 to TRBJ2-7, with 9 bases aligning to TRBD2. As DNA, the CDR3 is TGCGCCAGCAGCCAGGGCCTAGCGGGATCATCCTACGAGCAGTACTTC. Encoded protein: CASSQGLAGSSYEQYF.